Presented here are 25 T cell receptor beta chains from one specimen sequenced in a study of shared clonotypes between healthy human individuals. Clones were sequenced by immunoSEQ multiplex PCR, and TCRdb holds only the in-frame ones, with some missing. The table has roughly 700,000 clones, under 80% seen once. The source material was memory CD4+ T cells sorted from blood. The subset here: CD45RA-negative fraction. The receptor set was obtained from a woman aged 25-40 years in good health.

The V gene is TRBV7-2, the J gene TRBJ2-7; D ambiguous. The CDR3 loop spans 11 amino acids. Looked up from germline, CDR1 is SGHTA and CDR2 is FQGNSA. The V end lost 3 bases, the J end lost 6 bases, and 6 bases lay between the germline ends. The CDR3 sequence: CASSFYSEQYF. DNA for the CDR3: TGTGCCAGCAGCTTCTACAGCGAGCAGTACTTC.

This chain joins TRBV6-1 and TRBJ2-7; D tentatively fits TRBD1 or TRBD2 (5 bases each). V was trimmed by 2 bases and J by 0 bases, leaving 17 bases between them. This CDR3 spans 17 amino acids. Germline CDR1 and CDR2: MNHNS and SASEGT. CDR3 sequence: CASSEKFGTAISYEQYF. The CDR3 DNA reads as TGTGCCAGCAGTGAAAAGTTTGGGACGGCAATCTCCTACGAGCAGTACTTC.

This chain uses TRBV27 with TRBJ2-5, with D possibly being TRBD1 (6 bases). Germline CDR1 reads MNHEY; CDR2 reads SMNVEV (reference sequence). Trimming shortened V by 0 bases and J by 6 bases, and 8 bases separated the two germline ends. The CDR3 is 13 residues long. The CDR3 DNA reads as TGTGCCAGCAGTTTATCAGGGGGAAAGACCCAGTACTTC. Its protein product is CASSLSGGKTQYF.

V and J are TRBV5-1 and TRBJ2-2; 8 nucleotides align to TRBD2. The length of the CDR3 is 20 residues. The germline gives CDR1 SGHRS, CDR2 YFSETQ. Trimming took 0 bases from V and 5 from J; bases not matched to a gene: 18. The CDR3 loop reads CASSLEVLWRGAALTGELFF. The CDR3 DNA reads as TGCGCCAGCAGCTTGGAAGTCCTATGGCGGGGGGCCGCATTAACCGGGGAGCTGTTTTTT.

The sample holds one count of this clone. This sequence joins TRBV5-1 and TRBJ1-2; D remains ambiguous. With 1 base removed from V and 7 bases from J, the gap between germline ends came to 14 bases. There are 14 residues in the CDR3. Germline assignment: CDR1 SGHRS and CDR2 YFSETQ. For the CDR3, the DNA is TGCGCCAGCAGCTTGCAGGACGAAGGGTCTGGCTACACCTTC. It specifies CASSLQDEGSGYTF.

This clone was observed a few times. The V call is TRBV4-2, the J call TRBJ2-1; TRBD2 agrees at 9 bases. V was pared by 7 bases and J by 7 bases, with 2 bases of the junction left unmatched. CDR1 is LGHNA, CDR2 YNFKEQ, per germline. CDR3 length: 12 amino acids. CDR3 sequence: CASKTSGNEQFF. CDR3 DNA: TGTGCCAGCAAAACTAGCGGGAATGAGCAGTTCTTC.

The chain recombines TRBV7-2 with TRBJ2-2; tentatively, D is TRBD2 (5 bases). CDR1 SGHTA and CDR2 FQGNSA come from the germline V gene. Trimming took 5 bases from V and 6 from J, leaving 19 bases between them. The CDR3 extends over 16 amino acids. The CDR3 nucleotides read TGTGCCAGCAGCCCTCAGAGGACCGTCGGGGCCGGGGAGCTGTTTTTT. Translation gives CASSPQRTVGAGELFF.

Of note for this clone: This CDR3 is also generated by other DNA sequences in the sample. The chain couples TRBV10-1 to TRBJ1-5; D gene uncertain. Per the germline V gene, CDR1 is WNHNN and CDR2 is SYGVQD (reference sequence). V lost 3 bases to trimming and J lost 7 bases, with 10 bases between them. CDR3 size: 13 residues. The CDR3 coding sequence is TGCGCCAGCAGTGAATCCGGTGGGCAGCCCCAGCATTTT. Translation: CASSESGGQPQHF.

This clone was seen a few times. A junction end diverges from the germline sequence, so it may reflect a read error. This sequence joins TRBV10-1 and TRBJ1-1; 8 bases are a match to TRBD1. Looked up from germline, CDR1 is WNHNN and CDR2 is SYGVQD (reference sequence). There are 14 residues in the CDR3. The CDR3 DNA reads as TGCGCCACCAGTCGCGACAGGGGCGGCACTGAAGCTTTCTTT. Its translation is CATSRDRGGTEAFF.

The chain is built from TRBV19 and TRBJ1-4; D perhaps matches TRBD1 (5 bases). Germline V gene sequence: CDR1 LNHDA, CDR2 SQIVND (reference sequence). Trimming stripped 5 bases from V and 1 base from J, with 14 bases between. The length of the CDR3 is 16 residues. The CDR3: CASSDGQGVTNEKLFF. CDR3 nucleotides: TGTGCCAGTAGTGACGGGCAGGGAGTAACTAATGAAAAACTGTTTTTT. The complete variable domain, with remaining parts taken from reference TRBV19 and TRBJ1-4, reads DGGITQSPKYLFRKEGQNVTLSCEQNLNHDAMYWYRQDPGQGLRLIYYSQIVNDFQKGDIAEGYSVSREKKESFPLTVTSAQKNPTAFYLCASSDGQGVTNEKLFFGSGTQLSVL.

The rearrangement joins TRBV28 to TRBJ2-2, with 8 bases identical to TRBD2. This CDR3 region has 16 residues. V lost 4 bases to trimming and J lost 0 bases; unmatched junction nucleotides: 4. Germline CDR1 and CDR2: MDHEN and SYDVKM. CDR3 protein: CASSSEGLANTGELFF. DNA for the CDR3: TGTGCCAGCAGTTCCGAGGGACTAGCGAACACCGGGGAGCTGTTTTTT. Full variable domain (remainder filled in from reference TRBV28 and TRBJ2-2): DVKVTQSSRYLVKRTGEKVFLECVQDMDHENMFWYRQDPGLGLRLIYFSYDVKMKEKGDIPEGYSVSREKKERFSLILESASTNQTSMYLCASSSEGLANTGELFFGEGSRLTVL.

V and J are TRBV2 and TRBJ1-4; 8 bases line up with TRBD1. With 6 bases clipped from V and 8 bases from J, the junction kept 8 bases outside the gene matches. Germline V gives CDR1 SNHLY, CDR2 FYNNEI. This CDR3 has 14 residues. Here the CDR3 DNA reads TGTGCCAGCAGGGGAACAGGGGGGTCGGAAAAACTGTTTTTT. It codes for CASRGTGGSEKLFF.

This clone was observed a handful of times. J is TRBJ2-3 and V is TRBV28; D is unclear. CDR1 is MDHEN and CDR2 is SYDVKM in the germline V gene. Trimming left V 5 bases short and J 3 bases short, with 9 bases between. CDR3 length equals 13 residues. CDR3 loop: CASSLQLTDTQYF. As DNA, the CDR3 is TGTGCCAGCAGTCTACAGTTAACAGATACGCAGTATTTT. Supplemented by reference TRBV28 and TRBJ2-3, the full variable domain reads DVKVTQSSRYLVKRTGEKVFLECVQDMDHENMFWYRQDPGLGLRLIYFSYDVKMKEKGDIPEGYSVSREKKERFSLILESASTNQTSMYLCASSLQLTDTQYFGPGTRLTVL.

The chain combines TRBV6-1 with TRBJ1-2; no reliable D call. Germline V CDR1 and CDR2: MNHNS, SASEGT. The V and J ends lost 7 bases and 8 bases respectively, with 8 bases between them. This CDR3 spans 10 amino acids. For the CDR3, the DNA is TGTGCCAGCAACGGGCCCGGCTACACCTTC. It yields the protein CASNGPGYTF.

The V and J genes are TRBV4-1 and TRBJ2-7, with TRBD2 as a possible D gene (5 bases). Germline lookup yields CDR1 MGHRA and CDR2 YSYEKL. The CDR3 covers 15 residues. Trimming left V 1 base short and J 5 bases short, with 15 bases between. CDR3 sequence reads: CASSQVRSDSNEQYF. Here the CDR3 DNA reads TGCGCCAGCAGCCAAGTTAGGTCGGACTCGAACGAGCAGTACTTC.

This chain links TRBV29-1 with TRBJ2-1, with 7 nucleotides matching TRBD1. Losses at the gene ends were 5 bases for V and 3 bases for J; bases not matched to a gene: 4. The CDR3 covers 13 residues. Germline V CDR1 and CDR2: SQVTM, ANQGSEA. In nucleotides, the CDR3 is TGCAGCGTTACTGGACAGGTCTACAATGAGCAGTTCTTC. This gives the protein CSVTGQVYNEQFF.

J is TRBJ2-2 and V is TRBV7-3, with D possibly TRBD2 on 6 matching bases. V lost 5 bases to trimming and J lost 6 bases, with 16 bases between them. CDR1 SGHTA and CDR2 FQGTGA come from the germline V gene. The CDR3 spans 15 residues. In DNA, the CDR3 is TGTGCCAGCAGCCCTTACTTAGCGGCGGCCGGGGAGCTGTTTTTT. It is translated as CASSPYLAAAGELFF.

The J gene is TRBJ1-5, the V gene TRBV6-6; 7 positions match TRBD1. Looked up from germline, CDR1 is MNHNY and CDR2 is SVGAGI (reference sequence). V lost 2 bases, J lost 5 bases, and 9 bases stayed unmatched. This CDR3 is built from 16 residues. The CDR3 loop is CASSYGDRGGYQPQHF. CDR3 nucleotides: TGTGCCAGCAGTTACGGGGACAGAGGAGGCTATCAGCCCCAGCATTTT.

This clone was observed once. The chain uses TRBV5-1 and TRBJ2-3; 8 bases fit TRBD2. In germline, CDR1 is SGHRS, CDR2 YFSETQ. V lost 3 bases, J lost 3 bases, and 6 bases stayed unmatched. The CDR3 length is 15 residues. Written as DNA, the CDR3 is TGCGCCAGCAGCTCAAACAGCGGGAGTACAGATACGCAGTATTTT. It translates to CASSSNSGSTDTQYF. Combining the CDR3 with reference TRBV5-1 and TRBJ2-3 gives the whole variable domain KAGVTQTPRYLIKTRGQQVTLSCSPISGHRSVSWYQQTPGQGLQFLFEYFSETQRNKGNFPGRFSGRQFSNSRSEMNVSTLELGDSALYLCASSSNSGSTDTQYFGPGTRLTVL.

The gene calls are TRBV5-1 and TRBJ2-1; the D gene is possibly TRBD2 (6 bases). This CDR3 has 16 residues. Between the trimmed V and J ends, which lost 0 bases and 0 bases, there was a span of 10 bases. Germline CDR1 and CDR2: SGHRS and YFSETQ. CDR3 protein: CASSLDTSSSYNEQFF. The CDR3 DNA follows: TGCGCCAGCAGCTTGGACACTAGCAGCTCCTACAATGAGCAGTTCTTC.

The J gene is TRBJ2-3, the V gene TRBV5-4, with TRBD2 identical over 7 bases. Germline V gene sequence: CDR1 SGHNT, CDR2 YYREEE (reference sequence). With 4 bases clipped from V and 6 bases from J, the junction kept 5 bases outside the gene matches. This CDR3 spans 13 amino acids. CDR3 residues: CASSPGGGDTQYF. The CDR3, as DNA: TGTGCCAGCAGCCCCGGGGGAGGGGATACGCAGTATTTT.

This clone was counted a few times. The J gene is TRBJ2-7, the V gene TRBV7-8; 8 bases match TRBD2. The CDR3 spans 16 residues. V lost 0 bases to trimming and J lost 7 bases; unmatched junction nucleotides: 11. Looked up from germline, CDR1 is SGHVS and CDR2 is FQNEAQ. The CDR3 loop is CASSLADTGGPEEQYF. The CDR3 nucleotides read TGTGCCAGCAGCTTAGCGGATACGGGAGGGCCAGAGGAGCAGTACTTC.

This chain connects TRBV25-1 to TRBJ1-2, with a weak D call TRBD1 (6 bases). The CDR3 contains 17 residues. Trimming removed 0 bases at V and 4 bases at J, with 18 bases between. CDR1 is MGHDK, CDR2 SYGVNS, per germline. CDR3 DNA: TGTGCCAGCAGTGAATATGGGACCAGGGGCAAATCCTATGGCTACACCTTC. Its translation: CASSEYGTRGKSYGYTF.

CDR3 residues: CASSTGGEETQYF. The DNA for the CDR3 is TGTGCCAGTAGTACAGGGGGCGAAGAGACCCAGTACTTC. V is TRBV19 and J is TRBJ2-5; 8 bases fit TRBD1. The CDR3 is 13 amino acids. CDR1 is LNHDA and CDR2 is SQIVND in the germline V gene (reference sequence). V gave up 4 bases and J gave up 3 bases; unmatched junction bases: 1. Looking up the rest from reference TRBV19 and TRBJ2-5 gives the full variable domain: DGGITQSPKYLFRKEGQNVTLSCEQNLNHDAMYWYRQDPGQGLRLIYYSQIVNDFQKGDIAEGYSVSREKKESFPLTVTSAQKNPTAFYLCASSTGGEETQYFGPGTRLLVL.

V usage is TRBV5-1 and J usage is TRBJ1-4, with TRBD1 matching 9 bases. The ends lost 3 bases at V and 8 bases at J; junction bases unmatched: 5. The CDR3 is 14 residues long. Germline loops: CDR1 SGHRS, CDR2 YFSETQ. CDR3 sequence: CASSSGQGWEKLFF. CDR3 DNA: TGCGCCAGCAGCTCTGGACAGGGGTGGGAAAAACTGTTTTTT.